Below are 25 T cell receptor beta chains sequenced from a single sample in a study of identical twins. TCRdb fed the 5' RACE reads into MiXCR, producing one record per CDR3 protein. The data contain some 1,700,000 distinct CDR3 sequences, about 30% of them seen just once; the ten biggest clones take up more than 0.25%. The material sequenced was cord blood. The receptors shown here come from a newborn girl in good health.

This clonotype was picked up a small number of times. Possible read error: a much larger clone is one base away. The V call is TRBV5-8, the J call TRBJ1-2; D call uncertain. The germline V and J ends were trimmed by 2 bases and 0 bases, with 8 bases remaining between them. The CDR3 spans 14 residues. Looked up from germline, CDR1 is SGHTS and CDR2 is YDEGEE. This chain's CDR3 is CASSFEGSNYGYTF. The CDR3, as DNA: TGTGCCAGCAGCTTTGAGGGTTCTAACTATGGCTACACCTTC.

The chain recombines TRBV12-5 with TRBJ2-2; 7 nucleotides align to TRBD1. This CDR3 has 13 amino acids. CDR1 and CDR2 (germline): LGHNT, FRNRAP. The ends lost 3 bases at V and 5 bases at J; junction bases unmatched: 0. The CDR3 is CASGFRGTGELFF. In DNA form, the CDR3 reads TGTGCTAGTGGTTTCAGGGGGACCGGGGAGCTGTTTTTT.

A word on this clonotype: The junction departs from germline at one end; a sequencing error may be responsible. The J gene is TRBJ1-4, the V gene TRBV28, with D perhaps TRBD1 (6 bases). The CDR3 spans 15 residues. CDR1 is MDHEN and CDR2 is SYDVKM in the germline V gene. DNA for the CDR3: TGTGCCAGCAGTTTTCGGGCCCAGGGGAGGGGAAAACTGTGTTTT. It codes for CASSFRAQGRGKLCF.

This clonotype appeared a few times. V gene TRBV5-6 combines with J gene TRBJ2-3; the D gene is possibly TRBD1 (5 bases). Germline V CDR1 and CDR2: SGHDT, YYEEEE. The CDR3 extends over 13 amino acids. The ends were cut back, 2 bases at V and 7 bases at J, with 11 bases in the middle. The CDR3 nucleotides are TGTGCCAGCAGCTTTAAGGGGCCATATACGCAGTATTTT. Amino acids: CASSFKGPYTQYF.

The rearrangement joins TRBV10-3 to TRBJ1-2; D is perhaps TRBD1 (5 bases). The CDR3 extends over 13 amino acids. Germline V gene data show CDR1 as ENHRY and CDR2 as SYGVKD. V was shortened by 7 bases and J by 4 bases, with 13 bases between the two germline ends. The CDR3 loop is CAITGGKGYGYTF. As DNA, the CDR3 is TGTGCCATCACGGGGGGGAAAGGCTATGGCTACACCTTC.

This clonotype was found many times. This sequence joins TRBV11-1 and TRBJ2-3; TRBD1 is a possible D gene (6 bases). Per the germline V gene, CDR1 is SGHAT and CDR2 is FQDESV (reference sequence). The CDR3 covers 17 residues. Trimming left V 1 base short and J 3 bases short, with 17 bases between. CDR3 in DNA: TGTGCCAGCAGCTTAGTCACACACAGGGTGAGGACAGATACGCAGTATTTT. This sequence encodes CASSLVTHRVRTDTQYF.

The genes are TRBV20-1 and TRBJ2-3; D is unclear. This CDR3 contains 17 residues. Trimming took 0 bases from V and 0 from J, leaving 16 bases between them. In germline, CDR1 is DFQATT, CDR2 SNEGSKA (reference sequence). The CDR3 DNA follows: TGCAGTGCTAGAGATGTCCTTCTAGGGTCTAGCACAGATACGCAGTATTTT. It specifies CSARDVLLGSSTDTQYF.

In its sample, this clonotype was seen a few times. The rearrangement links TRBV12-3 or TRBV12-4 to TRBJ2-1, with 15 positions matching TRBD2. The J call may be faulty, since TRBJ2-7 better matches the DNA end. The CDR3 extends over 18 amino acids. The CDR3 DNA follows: TGTGCCAGCAGGCCAGGGACTAGCGGGGGGAGCTCCTACAATGAGCAGTACTTC. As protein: CASRPGTSGGSSYNEQYF.

The CDR3 loop is CASSRKANEQFF. The CDR3 DNA is TGTGCCAGCAGCCGAAAAGCCAATGAGCAGTTCTTC. The chain recombines TRBV7-8 with TRBJ2-1; D ambiguous. Trimming cost V 5 bases and J 6 bases, with 8 bases left between them. Germline values: CDR1 SGHVS, CDR2 FQNEAQ. CDR3 length: 12 residues.

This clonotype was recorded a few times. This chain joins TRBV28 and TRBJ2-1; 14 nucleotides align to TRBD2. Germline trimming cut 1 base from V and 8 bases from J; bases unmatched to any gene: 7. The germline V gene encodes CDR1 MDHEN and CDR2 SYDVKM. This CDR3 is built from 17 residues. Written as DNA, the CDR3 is TGTGCCAGCAGTTTATCCTCCGGGACTAGCGGGAGCGATGAGCAGTTCTTC. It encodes CASSLSSGTSGSDEQFF. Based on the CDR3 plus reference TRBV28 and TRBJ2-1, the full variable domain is DVKVTQSSRYLVKRTGEKVFLECVQDMDHENMFWYRQDPGLGLRLIYFSYDVKMKEKGDIPEGYSVSREKKERFSLILESASTNQTSMYLCASSLSSGTSGSDEQFFGPGTRLTVL.

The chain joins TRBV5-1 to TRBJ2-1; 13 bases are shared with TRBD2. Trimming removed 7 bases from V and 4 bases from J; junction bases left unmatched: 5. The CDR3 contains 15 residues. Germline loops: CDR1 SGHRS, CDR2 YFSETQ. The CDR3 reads CASGGLAGSYNEQFF. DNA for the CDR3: TGCGCCAGCGGGGGACTAGCGGGATCGTACAATGAGCAGTTCTTC.

This chain's CDR3 is CASSPYRDFSYEQYF. The DNA for the CDR3 is TGTGCCAGCAGCCCGTACCGGGACTTCTCCTACGAGCAGTACTTC. The chain links TRBV7-2 to TRBJ2-7; a possible D gene is TRBD2 (6 bases). The CDR3 has 15 residues. Trimming stripped 5 bases from V and 0 bases from J, with 14 bases between. From germline, CDR1 is SGHTA and CDR2 FQGNSA.

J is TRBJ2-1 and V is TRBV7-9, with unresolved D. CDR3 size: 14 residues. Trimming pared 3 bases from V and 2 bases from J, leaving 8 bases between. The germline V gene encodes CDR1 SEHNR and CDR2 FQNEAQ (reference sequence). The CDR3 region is CASSFRRPYNEQFF. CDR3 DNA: TGTGCCAGCAGCTTTCGCAGGCCCTACAATGAGCAGTTCTTC.

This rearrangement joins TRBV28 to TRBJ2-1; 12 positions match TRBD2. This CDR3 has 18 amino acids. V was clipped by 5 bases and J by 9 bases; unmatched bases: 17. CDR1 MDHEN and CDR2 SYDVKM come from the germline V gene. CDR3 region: CASSLIPGLAGPGSEQFF. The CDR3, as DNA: TGTGCCAGCAGTCTGATACCGGGACTAGCGGGCCCCGGCAGTGAGCAGTTCTTC.

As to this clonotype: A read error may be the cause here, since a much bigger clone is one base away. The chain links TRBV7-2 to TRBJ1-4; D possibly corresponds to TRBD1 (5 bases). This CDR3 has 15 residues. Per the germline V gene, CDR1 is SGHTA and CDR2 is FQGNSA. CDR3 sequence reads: CASSLARATNEELFF. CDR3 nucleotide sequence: TGTGCCAGCAGCTTAGCCAGGGCAACTAATGAAGAACTGTTTTTT.

CDR3 amino acids: CASSIWGSAGYTEAFF. CDR3 nucleotide sequence: TGTGCCAGTAGTATATGGGGGTCAGCGGGGTACACTGAAGCTTTCTTT. V and J are TRBV19 and TRBJ1-1; D perhaps matches TRBD1 (5 bases). From germline, CDR1 is LNHDA and CDR2 SQIVND (reference sequence). The V gene lost 2 bases and the J gene lost 3 bases, with 16 bases spanning the gap. The CDR3 has 16 amino acids.

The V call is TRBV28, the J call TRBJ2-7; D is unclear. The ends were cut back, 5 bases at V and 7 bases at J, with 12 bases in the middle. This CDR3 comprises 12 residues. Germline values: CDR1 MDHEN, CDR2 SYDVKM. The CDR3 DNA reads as TGTGCCAGCAGTCCACTTCCCTGGGAGCAGTACTTC. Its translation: CASSPLPWEQYF.

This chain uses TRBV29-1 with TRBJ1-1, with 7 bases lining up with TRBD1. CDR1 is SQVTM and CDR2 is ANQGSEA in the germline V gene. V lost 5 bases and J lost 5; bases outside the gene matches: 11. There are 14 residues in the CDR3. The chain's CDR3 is CSVSPGQLGTEAFF. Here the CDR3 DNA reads TGCAGCGTTTCTCCGGGACAGTTGGGGACTGAAGCTTTCTTT.

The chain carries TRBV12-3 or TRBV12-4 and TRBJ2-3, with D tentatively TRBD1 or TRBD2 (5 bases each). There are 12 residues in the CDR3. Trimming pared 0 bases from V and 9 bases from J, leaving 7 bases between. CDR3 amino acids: CASSLAGVTQYF. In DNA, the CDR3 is TGTGCCAGCAGTTTAGCGGGGGTCACGCAGTATTTT.

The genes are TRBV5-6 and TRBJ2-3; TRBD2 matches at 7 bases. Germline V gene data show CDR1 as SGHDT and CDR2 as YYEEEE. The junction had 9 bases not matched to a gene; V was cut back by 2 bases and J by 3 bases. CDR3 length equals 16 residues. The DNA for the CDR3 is TGTGCCAGCAGCTTTCGGTCTAGCGGAGGGACAGATACGCAGTATTTT. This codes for CASSFRSSGGTDTQYF.

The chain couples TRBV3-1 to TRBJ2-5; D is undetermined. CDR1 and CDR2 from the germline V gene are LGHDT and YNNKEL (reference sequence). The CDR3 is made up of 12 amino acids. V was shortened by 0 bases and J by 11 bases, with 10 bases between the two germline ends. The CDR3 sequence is CASSQDGYDQYF. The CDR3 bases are TGTGCCAGCAGCCAAGATGGCTACGATCAGTACTTC.

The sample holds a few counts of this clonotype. The DNA of the CDR3 is TGTGCCAGCAACAAACTGGGACAGCGAAGCACAGATACGCAGTATTTT. The encoded protein is CASNKLGQRSTDTQYF. This chain connects TRBV9 to TRBJ2-3, with TRBD1 identical over 7 bases. V shed 6 bases and J 0 bases; nucleotides not matched to a gene: 10. CDR1 is SGDLS, CDR2 YYNGEE, per germline. The CDR3 sequence is 16 residues long.

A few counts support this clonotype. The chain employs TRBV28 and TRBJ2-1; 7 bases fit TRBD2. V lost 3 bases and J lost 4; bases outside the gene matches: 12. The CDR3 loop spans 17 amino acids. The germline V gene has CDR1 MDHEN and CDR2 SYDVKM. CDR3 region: CASSLFPGLTGYNEQFF. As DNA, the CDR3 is TGTGCCAGCAGTTTGTTCCCGGGACTAACGGGGTACAATGAGCAGTTCTTC.

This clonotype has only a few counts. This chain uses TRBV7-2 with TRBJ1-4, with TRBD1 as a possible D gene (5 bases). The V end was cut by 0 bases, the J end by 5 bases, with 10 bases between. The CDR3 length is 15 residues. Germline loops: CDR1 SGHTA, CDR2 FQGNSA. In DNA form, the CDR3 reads TGTGCCAGCAGCTTAGCCGGGACGAGGAATGAAAAACTGTTTTTT. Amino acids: CASSLAGTRNEKLFF.

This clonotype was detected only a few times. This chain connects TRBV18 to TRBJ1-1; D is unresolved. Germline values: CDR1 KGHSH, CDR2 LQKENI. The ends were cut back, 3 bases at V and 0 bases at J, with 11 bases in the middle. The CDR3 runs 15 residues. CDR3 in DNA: TGTGCCAGCTCACCCCGATTGGGCGTGAACACTGAAGCTTTCTTT. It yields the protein CASSPRLGVNTEAFF.